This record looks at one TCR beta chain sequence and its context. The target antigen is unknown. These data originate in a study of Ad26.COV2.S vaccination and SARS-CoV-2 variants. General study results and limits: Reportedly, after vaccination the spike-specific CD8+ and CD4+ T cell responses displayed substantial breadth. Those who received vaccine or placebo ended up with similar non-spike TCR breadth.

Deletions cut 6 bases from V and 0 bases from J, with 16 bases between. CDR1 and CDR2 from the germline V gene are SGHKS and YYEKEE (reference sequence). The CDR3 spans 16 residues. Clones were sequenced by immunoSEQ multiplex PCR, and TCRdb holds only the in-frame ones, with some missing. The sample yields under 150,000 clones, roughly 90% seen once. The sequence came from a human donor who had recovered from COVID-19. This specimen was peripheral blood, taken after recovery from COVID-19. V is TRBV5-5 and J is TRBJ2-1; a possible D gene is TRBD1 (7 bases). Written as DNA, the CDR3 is TGTGCCAGCAAGTATGCAGGGGGACTCTCCTACAATGAGCAGTTCTTC. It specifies CASKYAGGLSYNEQFF.